The 10 T cell receptor beta chains reported below all come from one sample, sequenced in a study of T cell responses to AZD1222 COVID-19 vaccine. Method: immunoSEQ multiplex PCR; TCRdb's copy keeps in-frame clones and lacks some. Of 95,000 to 150,000 clones in the sample, around 91% were seen once. Specimen: peripheral blood, collected on day 0 of AZD1222 vaccination. These receptors were collected from an adult in good health.

This chain links TRBV7-9 with TRBJ1-1, with 8 bases matching TRBD1. V lost 5 bases and J lost 5; bases outside the gene matches: 4. The CDR3 totals 13 residues. The germline V gene encodes CDR1 SEHNR and CDR2 FQNEAQ (reference sequence). CDR3 residues: CASSRDRGTEAFF. The DNA of the CDR3 is TGTGCCAGCAGCCGCGACAGGGGAACTGAAGCTTTCTTT.

The chain carries TRBV18 and TRBJ2-1; a possible D gene is TRBD1 (5 bases). Germline CDR1 KGHSH, CDR2 LQKENI. Trimming removed 6 bases at V and 7 bases at J, with 22 bases between. The CDR3 loop spans 16 amino acids. The CDR3, as DNA: TGTGCCAGCTCCTCTACCACCGACAGCTTGGTGAATGAGCAGTTCTTC. It codes for CASSSTTDSLVNEQFF.

V and J are TRBV30 and TRBJ1-5; the D is unclear. V gave up 0 bases and J gave up 6 bases, with 9 bases separating them. Germline V gives CDR1 GTSNPN, CDR2 SVGIG (reference sequence). CDR3 length equals 13 residues. This CDR3 reads CAWSVKGGQPQHF. CDR3 nucleotides: TGTGCCTGGAGTGTAAAGGGTGGTCAGCCCCAGCATTTT.

This clone was detected only once. The chain carries TRBV7-2 and TRBJ1-5; D ambiguous. Trimming took off 5 bases at V and 2 bases at J, with 13 bases between the two ends. The CDR3 is 15 amino acids. Per germline, CDR1 SGHTA and CDR2 FQGNSA. CDR3 residues: CASSNGPSGNQPQHF. The CDR3 nucleotides read TGTGCCAGCAGCAATGGTCCCTCGGGCAATCAGCCCCAGCATTTT.

The chain has TRBV4-2 and TRBJ2-7; D is undetermined. V lost 0 bases and J 10 bases, leaving 13 bases between the germline ends. The germline V gene encodes CDR1 LGHNA and CDR2 YNFKEQ. There are 13 residues in the CDR3. The CDR3 loop is CASSQDRPSPQYF. The CDR3 coding sequence is TGTGCCAGCAGCCAAGATCGCCCAAGCCCCCAGTACTTC.

This chain links TRBV27 with TRBJ2-1, with TRBD1 matching 8 bases. V was pared by 6 bases and J by 13 bases, with 14 bases of the junction left unmatched. Germline V gene data show CDR1 as MNHEY and CDR2 as SMNVEV (reference sequence). This CDR3 is 14 amino acids long. The CDR3 DNA follows: TGTGCCAGCAGCTCGCGGACAGGGTTGACGGTACAGTTCTTC. Amino acid sequence: CASSSRTGLTVQFF.

The chain recombines TRBV19 with TRBJ2-1, with a tentative D call TRBD2 (6 bases). The CDR3 contains 14 residues. CDR1 is LNHDA, CDR2 SQIVND, per germline (reference sequence). V lost 6 bases, J lost 6 bases, and 15 bases lay in between. CDR3 amino acids: CASSMHKEGNEQFF. The CDR3 bases are TGTGCCAGTAGCATGCATAAGGAGGGCAATGAGCAGTTCTTC.

This clone has a single count. The chain has TRBV7-8 and TRBJ2-2; 8 nucleotides align to TRBD2. Germline CDR1 reads SGHVS; CDR2 reads FQNEAQ. This CDR3 is 17 amino acids long. Trimming cost V 2 bases and J 0 bases; bases outside gene matches: 5. The CDR3 is CASSLRRAGANTGELFF. The CDR3 bases are TGTGCCAGCAGCTTAAGGCGAGCGGGAGCGAACACCGGGGAGCTGTTTTTT. The complete variable domain, with remaining parts taken from reference TRBV7-8 and TRBJ2-2, reads GAGVSQSPRYKVAKRGQDVALRCDPISGHVSLFWYQQALGQGPEFLTYFQNEAQLDKSGLPSDRFFAERPEGSVSTLKIQRTQQEDSAVYLCASSLRRAGANTGELFFGEGSRLTVL.

This chain joins TRBV6-1 and TRBJ1-4; D is ambiguous. This CDR3 comprises 15 residues. Germline V gene lookup returns CDR1 MNHNS and CDR2 SASEGT. Between the trimmed V and J ends, which lost 0 bases and 4 bases, there was a span of 9 bases. Here the CDR3 DNA reads TGTGCCAGCAGTGAAGCGCCCGGGATTAATGAAAAACTGTTTTTT. It yields the protein CASSEAPGINEKLFF.

The chain has TRBV28 and TRBJ2-2, with D perhaps TRBD1 or TRBD2 (5 bases each). Trimming removed 3 bases at V and 7 bases at J, with 12 bases between. CDR1 and CDR2 from the germline V gene are MDHEN and SYDVKM. This CDR3 comprises 14 residues. The CDR3 spells CASSLPGGGGELFF. The CDR3, as DNA: TGTGCCAGCAGTTTGCCTGGGGGTGGCGGGGAGCTGTTTTTT. Full variable domain (outside the CDR3, taken from reference TRBV28 and TRBJ2-2): DVKVTQSSRYLVKRTGEKVFLECVQDMDHENMFWYRQDPGLGLRLIYFSYDVKMKEKGDIPEGYSVSREKKERFSLILESASTNQTSMYLCASSLPGGGGELFFGEGSRLTVL.